These 28 T cell receptor beta chains share one sample of origin, sequenced in a study of response to subunit inactivated influenza vaccine. TCRdb independently ran MiXCR on the RT-PCR reads; one entry per CDR3 protein. Of roughly 700,000 distinct CDR3 sequences detected, around 14% appear once; the ten largest clones hold approximately 10%. This sample comprised PBMCs from blood, obtained 11 to 12 days after vaccination. These receptors came from a man aged 45 to 65 who received an inactivated influenza vaccine.

This chain joins TRBV6-2 or TRBV6-3 and TRBJ2-7; 9 bases are a match to TRBD1. The CDR3 is made up of 17 amino acids. V shed 4 bases, J shed 6 bases, and the junction held 16 bases outside the gene matches. CDR1 is MNHEY and CDR2 is SVGEGT in the germline V gene. The CDR3 spells CASSSGQGTPGVSEQYF. The CDR3, as DNA: TGTGCCAGCAGTTCCGGACAGGGGACGCCAGGAGTGAGCGAGCAGTACTTC.

The chain combines TRBV10-2 with TRBJ1-2; 9 bases line up with TRBD1. Trimming at V came to 1 base and at J to 5 bases, leaving 2 bases not matched to a gene. The CDR3 sequence is 14 residues long. Germline V CDR1 and CDR2: WSHSY, SAAADI. DNA of the CDR3: TGCGCCAGCAGTGAGTGGGACAGGGCTTATGGCTACACCTTC. Its translation: CASSEWDRAYGYTF.

This clonotype was picked up many times. V usage is TRBV7-2 and J usage is TRBJ2-7; TRBD1 agrees at 11 bases. The ends lost 5 bases at V and 1 base at J; junction bases unmatched: 4. Per germline, CDR1 SGHTA and CDR2 FQGNSA. The length of the CDR3 is 15 residues. The DNA for the CDR3 is TGTGCCAGCAGCAGGGGGACAGGGGGTTCCTACGAGCAGTACTTC. This gives the protein CASSRGTGGSYEQYF.

This clonotype was seen at least ten times. This chain uses TRBV9 with TRBJ2-6; D call uncertain. Germline V gives CDR1 SGDLS, CDR2 YYNGEE. With 1 base removed from V and 0 bases from J, the gap between germline ends came to 14 bases. CDR3 length equals 18 residues. The CDR3 spells CASSVRAGAYSGANVLTF. The CDR3 bases are TGTGCCAGCAGCGTAAGGGCAGGAGCCTACTCTGGGGCCAACGTCCTGACTTTC.

This clonotype was seen more than once but under ten times. The gene calls are TRBV5-1 and TRBJ2-3, with D perhaps given as TRBD1 or TRBD2 (5 bases each). This CDR3 contains 15 residues. CDR1 is SGHRS and CDR2 is YFSETQ in the germline V gene. Trimming removed 1 base at V and 2 bases at J, with 11 bases between. The chain's CDR3 is CASSLKPGPTDTQYF. CDR3 nucleotides: TGCGCCAGCAGCTTGAAGCCGGGGCCCACAGATACGCAGTATTTT.

This clonotype was detected only a few times. This sequence joins TRBV3-1 and TRBJ2-1; 8 nucleotides agree with TRBD2. With V trimmed by 4 bases and J by 6 bases, 5 bases remained unmatched. This CDR3 is 14 amino acids long. The germline CDR1 and CDR2 sequences are LGHDT and YNNKEL (reference sequence). The CDR3 sequence: CASSRLAGRNEQFF. DNA for the CDR3: TGTGCCAGCAGCCGGCTAGCGGGCCGCAATGAGCAGTTCTTC.

This clonotype was seen more than once but under ten times. The chain is built from TRBV7-2 and TRBJ1-1; a possible D gene is TRBD1 (5 bases). Germline V gene data show CDR1 as SGHTA and CDR2 as FQGNSA. The CDR3 has 14 amino acids. Trimming left V 0 bases short and J 4 bases short, with 9 bases between. The CDR3 is CASSLASGGTEAFF. Here the CDR3 DNA reads TGTGCCAGCAGCTTAGCGAGTGGGGGCACTGAAGCTTTCTTT.

This clonotype appeared a few times. The V gene is TRBV28, the J gene TRBJ2-7; D gene unclear. Trimming pared 8 bases from V and 6 bases from J, leaving 14 bases between. The CDR3 has 12 residues. Per germline, CDR1 MDHEN and CDR2 SYDVKM. CDR3 sequence reads: CASAEYRREQYF. For the CDR3, the DNA is TGTGCCAGCGCCGAATATAGACGCGAGCAGTACTTC. Full variable domain (remainder filled in from reference TRBV28 and TRBJ2-7): DVKVTQSSRYLVKRTGEKVFLECVQDMDHENMFWYRQDPGLGLRLIYFSYDVKMKEKGDIPEGYSVSREKKERFSLILESASTNQTSMYLCASAEYRREQYFGPGTRLTVT.

CDR3 sequence (DNA): TGTGCCAGCATAAAGTTCGTTGGACTAGCGGGAGGGTTCGACACCGGGGAGCTGTTTTTT. Its translation is CASIKFVGLAGGFDTGELFF. V and J are TRBV28 and TRBJ2-2, with 15 bases lining up with TRBD2. The CDR3 loop spans 20 amino acids. Germline CDR1 is MDHEN and CDR2 is SYDVKM. Trimming cost V 7 bases and J 3 bases; bases outside gene matches: 15.

This clonotype was counted only a few times. The rearrangement links TRBV21-1 to TRBJ1-3. TRBV21-1 is assigned pseudogene status. This CDR3 is 11 amino acids long. The CDR3 nucleotides read TGTGCCAGGAAGATAGGAAACACCATATATTTT. This encodes CARKIGNTIYF.

The chain combines TRBV20-1 with TRBJ2-1, with a possible D match to TRBD1 (6 bases). The V gene lost 4 bases and the J gene lost 0 bases, with 13 bases spanning the gap. CDR3 size: 15 residues. Germline values: CDR1 DFQATT, CDR2 SNEGSKA (reference sequence). The CDR3 is CSANPGHSSYNEQFF. As DNA, the CDR3 is TGCAGTGCTAACCCGGGACACAGCTCCTACAATGAGCAGTTCTTC.

This clonotype was detected a few times. This chain connects TRBV30 to TRBJ2-4; no definite D call. V lost 0 bases to trimming and J lost 2 bases, with 17 bases between them. The CDR3 has 17 amino acids. Per germline, CDR1 GTSNPN and CDR2 SVGIG (reference sequence). The CDR3 sequence: CAWSVLGVSRTKNIQYF. CDR3 nucleotide sequence: TGTGCCTGGAGTGTACTTGGCGTCTCGAGAACCAAAAACATTCAGTACTTC. Supplemented by reference TRBV30 and TRBJ2-4, the full variable domain reads SQTIHQWPATLVQPVGSPLSLECTVEGTSNPNLYWYRQAAGRGLQLLFYSVGIGQISSEVPQNLSASRPQDRQFILSSKKLLLSDSGFYLCAWSVLGVSRTKNIQYFGAGTRLSVL.

This clonotype was recorded many times. The V gene is TRBV5-1, the J gene TRBJ2-7, with D unresolved. The germline gives CDR1 SGHRS, CDR2 YFSETQ. This CDR3 comprises 14 residues. The V end was cut by 0 bases, the J end by 0 bases, with 7 bases between. The CDR3 loop is CASSLGQISYEQYF. The CDR3 DNA sequence: TGCGCCAGCAGCTTGGGACAAATCTCCTACGAGCAGTACTTC. Full variable domain (rest looked up from reference TRBV5-1 and TRBJ2-7): KAGVTQTPRYLIKTRGQQVTLSCSPISGHRSVSWYQQTPGQGLQFLFEYFSETQRNKGNFPGRFSGRQFSNSRSEMNVSTLELGDSALYLCASSLGQISYEQYFGPGTRLTVT.

The V call is TRBV28, the J call TRBJ2-4, with D unclear. Germline V gene data show CDR1 as MDHEN and CDR2 as SYDVKM. Deletions cut 10 bases from V and 0 bases from J, with 10 bases between. There are 13 residues in the CDR3. CDR3 in amino acids: CATTILAKNIQYF. For the CDR3, the DNA is TGTGCCACCACCATTCTAGCCAAAAACATTCAGTACTTC. Complete variable domain (other parts from reference TRBV28 and TRBJ2-4): DVKVTQSSRYLVKRTGEKVFLECVQDMDHENMFWYRQDPGLGLRLIYFSYDVKMKEKGDIPEGYSVSREKKERFSLILESASTNQTSMYLCATTILAKNIQYFGAGTRLSVL.

The table lists this clonotype with a few counts. The J gene is TRBJ2-7, the V gene TRBV14, with 9 bases aligning to TRBD1. V was pared by 6 bases and J by 3 bases, with 12 bases of the junction left unmatched. Germline CDR1 SGHDN, CDR2 FVKESK. The CDR3 has 16 amino acids. CDR3 in DNA: TGTGCCAGCAGTCCACTCGCCGGGACAGGGATCTACGAGCAGTACTTC. This codes for CASSPLAGTGIYEQYF.

This clonotype was picked up many times. The V call is TRBV7-9, the J call TRBJ2-1; D remains unclear. CDR1 and CDR2 (germline): SEHNR, FQNEAQ (reference sequence). Between the trimmed V and J ends, which lost 4 bases and 4 bases, there was a span of 11 bases. The CDR3 totals 14 residues. CDR3 sequence reads: CASSSGGFYNEQFF. As DNA, the CDR3 is TGTGCCAGCAGCTCTGGTGGATTTTACAATGAGCAGTTCTTC.

This chain uses TRBV9 with TRBJ2-2, with D tentatively TRBD2 (7 bases). Germline V gives CDR1 SGDLS, CDR2 YYNGEE. V was shortened by 5 bases and J by 4 bases, with 15 bases between the two germline ends. The CDR3 length is 15 residues. The DNA of the CDR3 is TGTGCCAGCAGTAGGGGGGGCCGCTTCACCGGGGAGCTGTTTTTT. Residues: CASSRGGRFTGELFF.

A few counts support this clonotype. The genes are TRBV27 and TRBJ1-1, with a possible D match to TRBD1 (6 bases). Germline V gene data show CDR1 as MNHEY and CDR2 as SMNVEV (reference sequence). The V end lost 0 bases, the J end lost 4 bases, and 9 bases lay between the germline ends. The CDR3 loop spans 14 amino acids. CDR3: CASSLSPGATEAFF. The CDR3 DNA follows: TGTGCCAGCAGTTTATCCCCAGGGGCCACTGAAGCTTTCTTT.

In its sample, this clonotype was seen a few times. This chain uses TRBV4-1 with TRBJ2-5, with 9 nucleotides matching TRBD2. V dropped 0 bases and J dropped 5; count of bases not matched to a gene: 7. The CDR3 contains 16 residues. The germline gives CDR1 MGHRA, CDR2 YSYEKL. CDR3 coding DNA: TGCGCCAGCAGCCAAGATGCCCAGCGGGGGGCTGAGACCCAGTACTTC. Protein sequence: CASSQDAQRGAETQYF.

Only a few counts were recorded for this clonotype. The V gene is TRBV10-3, the J gene TRBJ2-7; D gene ambiguous. Looked up from germline, CDR1 is ENHRY and CDR2 is SYGVKD. This CDR3 is 14 amino acids long. V shed 6 bases and J shed 5 bases, with 17 bases lying between them. CDR3 sequence: CAISKGPPEDEQYF. CDR3 DNA: TGTGCCATCAGCAAGGGCCCTCCTGAGGACGAGCAGTACTTC.

In DNA, the CDR3 is TGTGCCAGCAGCTTAGCGGTGATGGGAGGACTACAATACAATGAGCAGTTCTTC. Translation gives CASSLAVMGGLQYNEQFF. The rearrangement uses TRBV7-8 and TRBJ2-1; D is perhaps TRBD2 (6 bases). Germline V lookup: CDR1 SGHVS, CDR2 FQNEAQ. CDR3 length equals 18 residues. The ends were cut back, 0 bases at V and 4 bases at J, with 19 bases in the middle.

The sample holds a few counts of this clonotype. The V gene is TRBV7-9, the J gene TRBJ1-2; D is possibly TRBD1 (5 bases). The CDR3 spans 13 residues. Germline V gives CDR1 SEHNR, CDR2 FQNEAQ (reference sequence). Trimming took off 6 bases at V and 6 bases at J, with 14 bases between the two ends. The DNA for the CDR3 is TGTGCCAGCAGTCAAGACAGATCAAATGGCTACACCTTC. Protein product: CASSQDRSNGYTF.

This clonotype was seen a few times. This sequence joins TRBV7-2 and TRBJ2-1, with 7 bases identical to TRBD1. Germline V CDR1 and CDR2: SGHTA, FQGNSA. The CDR3 extends over 15 amino acids. V dropped 1 base and J dropped 5; count of bases not matched to a gene: 5. CDR3 in amino acids: CASSLDRDSHNEQFF. CDR3 nucleotide sequence: TGTGCCAGCAGCTTAGATAGGGACAGCCACAATGAGCAGTTCTTC. Together with reference TRBV7-2 and TRBJ2-1, the CDR3 gives the full variable domain: GAGVSQSPSNKVTEKGKDVELRCDPISGHTALYWYRQSLGQGLEFLIYFQGNSAPDKSGLPSDRFSAERTGGSVSTLTIQRTQQEDSAVYLCASSLDRDSHNEQFFGPGTRLTVL.

This clonotype was counted many times. This chain connects TRBV12-3 or TRBV12-4 to TRBJ1-6, with D unresolved. The length of the CDR3 is 13 residues. The V gene lost 6 bases and the J gene lost 10 bases, with 13 bases spanning the gap. CDR3 nucleotides: TGTGCCAGCAGCCCCCAAGGTGTCTCACCCCTCCACTTT. Encoded protein: CASSPQGVSPLHF.

This sequence joins TRBV24-1 and TRBJ1-5, with unresolved D. Trimming took off 0 bases at V and 10 bases at J, with 12 bases between the two ends. In germline, CDR1 is KGHDR, CDR2 SFDVKD. This CDR3 is 14 amino acids long. In nucleotides, the CDR3 is TGTGCCACCAGTGATTTGAGTGCTACAAGACCCCAGCATTTT. It is translated as CATSDLSATRPQHF.

In nucleotides, the CDR3 is TGTGCCAGCACCGATAGACAGGGGGCTCTGTCACCCCTCCACTTT. Translation: CASTDRQGALSPLHF. The chain uses TRBV2 and TRBJ1-6; the match to TRBD1 covers 10 bases. V shed 7 bases and J 10 bases; nucleotides not matched to a gene: 10. CDR3 size: 15 residues. Germline lookup yields CDR1 SNHLY and CDR2 FYNNEI.

This clonotype was counted between two and nine times. J is TRBJ1-6 and V is TRBV11-2, with D tentatively TRBD1 (6 bases). Germline CDR1 SGHAT, CDR2 FQNNGV. The CDR3 runs to 16 residues. The V end was cut by 2 bases, the J end by 5 bases, with 13 bases between. The CDR3 bases are TGTGCCAGCAGCTTATCAGGGGCGAACCATAATTCACCCCTCCACTTT. Translating it yields CASSLSGANHNSPLHF.

A few counts support this clonotype. The chain joins TRBV12-3 or TRBV12-4 to TRBJ2-7, with 9 bases identical to TRBD1. J was trimmed by 0 bases and V by 7 bases; bases with no gene match: 7. This CDR3 has 15 residues. The CDR3 nucleotides are TGTGCCAGCACCTTGGGACAGGGCTTCTCCTACGAGCAGTACTTC. Amino acids: CASTLGQGFSYEQYF.